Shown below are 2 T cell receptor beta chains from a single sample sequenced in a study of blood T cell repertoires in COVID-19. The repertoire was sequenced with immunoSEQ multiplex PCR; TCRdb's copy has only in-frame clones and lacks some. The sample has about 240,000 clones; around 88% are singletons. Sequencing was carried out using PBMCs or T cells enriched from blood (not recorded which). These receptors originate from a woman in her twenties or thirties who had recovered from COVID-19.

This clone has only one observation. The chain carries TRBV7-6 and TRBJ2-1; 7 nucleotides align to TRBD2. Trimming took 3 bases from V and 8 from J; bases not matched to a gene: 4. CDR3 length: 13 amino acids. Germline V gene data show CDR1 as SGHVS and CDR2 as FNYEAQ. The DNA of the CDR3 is TGTGCCAGCAGCTTTGGGACTACGGATGAGCAGTTCTTC. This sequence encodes CASSFGTTDEQFF. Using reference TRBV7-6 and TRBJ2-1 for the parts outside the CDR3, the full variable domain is GAGVSQSPRYKVTKRGQDVALRCDPISGHVSLYWYRQALGQGPEFLTYFNYEAQQDKSGLPNDRFSAERPEGSISTLTIQRTEQRDSAMYRCASSFGTTDEQFFGPGTRLTVL.

This CDR3 is CASSLFGTTNEKLFF. In nucleotides, the CDR3 is TGTGCCAGCAGTTTATTCGGGACAACTAATGAAAAACTGTTTTTT. The chain employs TRBV28 and TRBJ1-4; no clear D. The ends were cut back, 1 base at V and 0 bases at J, with 6 bases in the middle. CDR3 size: 15 residues. Germline V gene sequence: CDR1 MDHEN, CDR2 SYDVKM.